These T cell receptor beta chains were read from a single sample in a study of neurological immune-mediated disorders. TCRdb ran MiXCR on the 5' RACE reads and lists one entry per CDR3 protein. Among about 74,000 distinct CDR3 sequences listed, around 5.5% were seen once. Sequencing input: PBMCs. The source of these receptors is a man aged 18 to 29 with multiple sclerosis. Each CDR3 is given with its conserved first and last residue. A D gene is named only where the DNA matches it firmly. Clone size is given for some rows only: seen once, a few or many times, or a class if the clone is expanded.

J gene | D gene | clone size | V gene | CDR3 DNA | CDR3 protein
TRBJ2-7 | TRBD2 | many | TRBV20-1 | TGCAGTGCTTTGGGACTAGCGGGAGGGCCTAGGGCCTACGAGCAGTACTTC | CSALGLAGGPRAYEQYF
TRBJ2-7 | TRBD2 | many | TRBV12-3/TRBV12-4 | TGTGCCAGTACCCGGGGTGGGGGGGCCTACGAGCAGTACTTC | CASTRGGGAYEQYF
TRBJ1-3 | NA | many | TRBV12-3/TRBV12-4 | TGTGCCAGCAGTTGGGGAGAGTCTGGAAACACCATATATTTT | CASSWGESGNTIYF
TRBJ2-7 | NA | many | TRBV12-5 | TGTGCTAGTTCCCCCGGTCTAGGGCAGGGAGGTTACGAGCAGTACTTC | CASSPGLGQGGYEQYF
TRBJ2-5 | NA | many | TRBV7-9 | TGTGCCAGCAGCTTAGAAGGGGGGCGCGGAGAGACCCAGTACTTC | CASSLEGGRGETQYF
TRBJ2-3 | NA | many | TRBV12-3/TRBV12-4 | TGTGCCAGCAGTCTCCCTCTTGCGGGGCCCGGTTCAAATACGCAGTATTTT | CASSLPLAGPGSNTQYF
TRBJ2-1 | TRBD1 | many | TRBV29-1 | TGCAGCGTTATAGGACAGGAGTCCTACAATGAGCAGTTCTTC | CSVIGQESYNEQFF
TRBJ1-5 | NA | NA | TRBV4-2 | TGTGCCAGCAGCCAAGATCAGAACTTTCCTCAGCCCCAGAATTTT | CASSQDQNFPQPQNF
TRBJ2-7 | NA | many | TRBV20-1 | TGCAGTGCTAGAGATCCCTTTATCTACGAGCAGTACTTC | CSARDPFIYEQYF
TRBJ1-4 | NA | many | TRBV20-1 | TGCAGTGCTAGAAGGGTCGTGGCAACTAATGAAAAACTGTTTTTT | CSARRVVATNEKLFF
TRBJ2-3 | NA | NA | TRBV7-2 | TGTGCCAGCAGCTTAGGATGCGGCACAGATACGCAGTATTTT | CASSLGCGTDTQYF
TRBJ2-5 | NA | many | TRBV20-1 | TGCAGTGCTAGGCACGAGTACCAAGAGACCCAGTACTTC | CSARHEYQETQYF
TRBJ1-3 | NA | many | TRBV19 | TGTGCCAGTAGTATTGCTGGAAACACCATATATTTT | CASSIAGNTIYF
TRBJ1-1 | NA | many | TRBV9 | TGTGCCAGCTCCCATTTCAAGGACACTGAAGCTTTCTTT | CASSHFKDTEAFF
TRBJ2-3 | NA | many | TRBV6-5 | TGTGCCAGCAGTTACTCCGTCGCAGATACGCAGTATTTT | CASSYSVADTQYF
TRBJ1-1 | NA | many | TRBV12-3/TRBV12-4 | TGTGCCAGCAGTTTAAGGGTAGGGACTGAAGCTTTCTTT | CASSLRVGTEAFF
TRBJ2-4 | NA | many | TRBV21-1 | TGTGCCAGCAGCAAAAGGGGCCAGGGGACCAAAAAAATTCAGTACTTC | CASSKRGQGTKKIQYF
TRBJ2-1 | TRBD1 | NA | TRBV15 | TGTGCCACCAGCAGAGAGTCAGGGGGTCTGATCTTC | CATSRESGGLIF
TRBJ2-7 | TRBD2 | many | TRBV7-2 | TGTGCCAGCAGCCAACGAAGAAGCGGGACTTACGAGCAGTACTTC | CASSQRRSGTYEQYF
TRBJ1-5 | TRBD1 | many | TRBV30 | TGTGCCTGGAGTACCGGGGACAGGGTTCAGCCCCAGAATTTT | CAWSTGDRVQPQNF
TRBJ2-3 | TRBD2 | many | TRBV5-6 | TGTGCCAGCAGCGGAGCCTCCCTAGCGGGAGACTCAGATACGCAGTATTTT | CASSGASLAGDSDTQYF
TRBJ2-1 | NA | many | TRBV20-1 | TGCAGTGCTGGGGGCTCTAGCGGAAACAATGAGCAGTTCTTC | CSAGGSSGNNEQFF
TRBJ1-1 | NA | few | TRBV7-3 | TGTGCCAGCAGGAGGGACCCGAACACTGAAGCTTTCTTT | CASRRDPNTEAFF
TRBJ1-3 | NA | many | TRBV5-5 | TGTGCCAGCAGCCCATGGGGGCTGATTGGAAACACCATATATTTT | CASSPWGLIGNTIYF